Following are 27 T cell receptor beta chains from one sample sequenced in a study of spatial heterogeneity in lung cancer. Whole-study results and caveats: Counts of expanded alpha and beta TCRs within tumors tracked the tumor nonsynonymous mutation count.

Their specific antigens are unknown. Each CDR3 protein gets one entry after TCRdb re-called the 5' RACE reads with MiXCR. The repertoire holds 20,000 to 30,000 distinct CDR3 sequences, with about 9.3% as singletons. Time point defined: sample taken at primary tumor resection. Sequences were derived from lung tumor tissue, sampled at surgery. The receptors shown here come from a male donor with early-stage non-small cell lung cancer.

This clonotype ranks as medium-sized. The CDR3 sequence is CASTIHGGRGINFYNEQFF. Here the CDR3 DNA reads TGTGCCAGCACCATACATGGGGGACGGGGGATCAACTTCTACAATGAGCAGTTCTTC. V usage is TRBV6-5 and J usage is TRBJ2-1; perhaps TRBD2 as D (6 bases). CDR1 MNHEY and CDR2 SVGAGI come from the germline V gene. This CDR3 spans 19 amino acids. V lost 7 bases to trimming and J lost 3 bases, with 28 bases between them.

This sequence joins TRBV20-1 and TRBJ2-5; the D gene is possibly TRBD2 (6 bases). From germline, CDR1 is DFQATT and CDR2 SNEGSKA (reference sequence). This CDR3 has 13 residues. Trimming shortened V by 6 bases and J by 4 bases, and 15 bases separated the two germline ends. The CDR3, as DNA: TGCAGTGCCCGAGGGGCGGGGCGAGAGACCCAGTACTTC. It codes for CSARGAGRETQYF.

This clonotype showed up many times. The rearrangement joins TRBV27 to TRBJ2-5, with D possibly called TRBD1 or TRBD2 (5 bases each). The V and J ends lost 3 bases and 5 bases respectively, with 22 bases between them. Germline V lookup: CDR1 MNHEY, CDR2 SMNVEV (reference sequence). The CDR3 consists of 17 residues. The CDR3 DNA reads as TGTGCCAGCAGTTTCGATGAGAGAAGGGGACGGGGCGAGACCCAGTACTTC. Amino acid sequence: CASSFDERRGRGETQYF.

In its sample, this clonotype is medium-sized (0.01 to 0.1%). The CDR3 loop reads CASKYPRDEQYF. CDR3 sequence (DNA): TGTGCCAGCAAGTACCCCCGGGACGAGCAGTACTTC. The chain combines TRBV6-2 or TRBV6-3 with TRBJ2-7; D ambiguous. This CDR3 is built from 12 residues. Trimming left V 7 bases short and J 5 bases short, with 12 bases between. Germline loops: CDR1 MNHEY, CDR2 SVGEGT.

This clonotype has ten or more counts. The chain couples TRBV20-1 to TRBJ1-4; 10 nucleotides match TRBD1. The trim removed 8 bases at V and 0 bases at J, leaving 12 bases unmatched. The CDR3 spans 17 residues. CDR1 is DFQATT, CDR2 SNEGSKA, per germline (reference sequence). In nucleotides, the CDR3 is TGCAGTACTTTTGGGACAGGGGAATTCTCAACTAATGAAAAACTGTTTTTT. Protein: CSTFGTGEFSTNEKLFF.

CDR3 amino acids: CASSQEGPNTGELFF. DNA for the CDR3: TGTGCCAGCAGCCAAGAGGGACCAAACACCGGGGAGCTGTTTTTT. The chain uses TRBV3-1 and TRBJ2-2; either TRBD1 or TRBD2 may supply D (5 bases each). The germline V gene has CDR1 LGHDT and CDR2 YNNKEL (reference sequence). This CDR3 spans 15 amino acids. With 0 bases removed from V and 2 bases from J, the gap between germline ends came to 7 bases. Filled out from reference TRBV3-1 and TRBJ2-2, the complete variable domain reads DTAVSQTPKYLVTQMGNDKSIKCEQNLGHDTMYWYKQDSKKFLKIMFSYNNKELIINETVPNRFSPKSPDKAHLNLHINSLELGDSAVYFCASSQEGPNTGELFFGEGSRLTVL.

The V call is TRBV2, the J call TRBJ2-2; 12 nucleotides agree with TRBD2. Germline assignment: CDR1 SNHLY and CDR2 FYNNEI. The CDR3 has 15 amino acids. V gave up 5 bases and J gave up 4 bases; unmatched junction bases: 2. DNA of the CDR3: TGTGCCAGCAGTAAGACTAGCGGGGGCACCGGGGAGCTGTTTTTT. Translating gives CASSKTSGGTGELFF.

The table lists this clonotype with many counts. The genes are TRBV21-1 and TRBJ2-3; TRBD1 was called by the table and not checked on the DNA. TRBV21-1 is given as a pseudogene. This CDR3 has 16 residues. The CDR3 DNA follows: TGTGCCAGCAGCAAAGGAGGGGAAAGAAGCACAGATACGCAGTATTTT. Amino acid sequence: CASSKGGERSTDTQYF.

This clonotype was recorded many times. The rearrangement uses TRBV20-1 and TRBJ2-3, with 7 bases fitting TRBD2. From germline, CDR1 is DFQATT and CDR2 SNEGSKA (reference sequence). The CDR3 covers 14 residues. V trimming: 0 bases; J trimming: 6 bases; junction bases outside the gene matches: 6. The CDR3 DNA is TGCAGTGCTAGAGATGGGCGGGAGTGGGATACGCAGTATTTT. Amino acid sequence: CSARDGREWDTQYF.

This clonotype has a handful of counts. V is TRBV7-2 and J is TRBJ1-3; 10 bases are a match to TRBD1. Losses at the gene ends were 5 bases for V and 11 bases for J; bases not matched to a gene: 12. Germline V lookup: CDR1 SGHTA, CDR2 FQGNSA. This CDR3 has 15 amino acids. The CDR3: CASSPHGTGELAIYF. In DNA, the CDR3 is TGTGCCAGCAGCCCTCACGGGACAGGGGAGCTGGCCATATATTTT.

This clonotype was observed at least ten times. This chain links TRBV10-3 with TRBJ1-4; no reliable D call. Germline CDR1 and CDR2: ENHRY and SYGVKD. The CDR3 has 11 residues. The V end lost 3 bases, the J end lost 7 bases, and 3 bases lay between the germline ends. CDR3 coding DNA: TGTGCCATCAGTGATGGTGAAAAACTGTTTTTT. It yields the protein CAISDGEKLFF.

This clonotype was observed many times. The chain has TRBV29-1 and TRBJ2-5; D ambiguous. The V gene lost 7 bases and the J gene lost 2 bases, with 5 bases spanning the gap. Germline CDR1 is SQVTM and CDR2 is ANQGSEA. This CDR3 comprises 10 residues. The CDR3 DNA reads TGCAGCGGCCAGCAAGAGACCCAGTACTTC. It yields the protein CSGQQETQYF.

This clonotype appeared many times. V is TRBV5-4 and J is TRBJ1-2; 9 nucleotides align to TRBD1. In germline, CDR1 is SGHNT, CDR2 YYREEE (reference sequence). This CDR3 is 13 amino acids long. The J segment lost 4 bases and the V segment lost 4 bases, leaving 2 bases of the junction unmatched. The CDR3 region has the DNA TGTGCCAGCAGCGGGACAGGGCTCTATGGCTACACCTTC. Its protein is CASSGTGLYGYTF.

A word on this clonotype: A much larger clonotype is one base distant, so this may be a read error. The CDR3 end shows no conserved phenylalanine or tryptophan, and so a read error is likely. The J gene is TRBJ2-3, the V gene TRBV5-1, with 11 bases that match TRBD2. V lost 4 bases and J lost 0; bases outside the gene matches: 1. The CDR3 extends over 15 amino acids. Germline loops: CDR1 SGHRS, CDR2 YFSETQ. CDR3 nucleotide sequence: TGCGCCAGCAGCAGACTAGCGGGGAGCACAGATACGCAGTATTTG. Protein sequence: CASSRLAGSTDTQYL.

This clonotype was observed a handful of times. This chain connects TRBV7-9 to TRBJ2-7; D is uncertain. Germline assignment: CDR1 SEHNR and CDR2 FQNEAQ (reference sequence). Trimming removed 5 bases from V and 7 bases from J, with 15 bases in between. CDR3 length: 13 amino acids. CDR3 protein: CASSPSLLWEQYF. DNA of the CDR3: TGTGCCAGCAGCCCCTCATTGTTGTGGGAGCAGTACTTC.

V and J are TRBV29-1 and TRBJ2-3; 10 bases are shared with TRBD1. This CDR3 has 14 residues. V dropped 6 bases and J dropped 4; count of bases not matched to a gene: 7. Germline assignment: CDR1 SQVTM and CDR2 ANQGSEA. CDR3 amino acids: CSVGGTGVADTQYF. The DNA of the CDR3 is TGCAGCGTAGGTGGGACAGGGGTAGCAGATACGCAGTATTTT.

The chain is built from TRBV7-9 and TRBJ1-1; D is unresolved. Germline V gene lookup returns CDR1 SEHNR and CDR2 FQNEAQ (reference sequence). CDR3 length: 16 amino acids. Trimming shortened V by 5 bases and J by 3 bases, and 19 bases separated the two germline ends. CDR3 in DNA: TGTGCCAGCAGCCCGGAGGGCGGTTCGAAGTACACTGAAGCTTTCTTT. Residues: CASSPEGGSKYTEAFF.

This clonotype was seen ten or more times. The V call is TRBV6-5, the J call TRBJ2-5; perhaps TRBD2 as D (6 bases). The CDR3 has 13 residues. CDR1 and CDR2 (germline): MNHEY, SVGAGI. Trimming stripped 0 bases from V and 7 bases from J, with 9 bases between. CDR3 DNA sequence: TGTGCCAGCAGTTACTCGGAGGGAGGGACCCAGTACTTC. Translated, it gives CASSYSEGGTQYF.

V gene TRBV4-2 combines with J gene TRBJ2-5; D unresolved. There are 12 residues in the CDR3. The V gene's germline CDR1 is LGHNA and CDR2 YNFKEQ. Trimming removed 7 bases from V and 5 bases from J, with 11 bases in between. CDR3 sequence: CASTYPVETQYF. For the CDR3, the DNA is TGTGCCAGCACCTACCCAGTCGAGACCCAGTACTTC.

The chain employs TRBV11-3 and TRBJ1-4, with TRBD1 identical over 9 bases. V shed 5 bases and J 8 bases; nucleotides not matched to a gene: 9. From germline, CDR1 is SGHNT and CDR2 YENEEA. The CDR3 contains 15 residues. DNA of the CDR3: TGTGCCAGCAGCGCCTCCCGGGACAGGGACGAAAAACTGTTTTTT. This sequence encodes CASSASRDRDEKLFF.

This clonotype was counted many times. The V call is TRBV9, the J call TRBJ1-4; D remains unclear. Germline values: CDR1 SGDLS, CDR2 YYNGEE. Trimming shortened V by 4 bases and J by 0 bases, and 7 bases separated the two germline ends. The CDR3 totals 14 residues. The CDR3 region has the DNA TGTGCCAGCAGCCTTAGTTCAACTAATGAAAAACTGTTTTTT. Translation: CASSLSSTNEKLFF.

The chain couples TRBV28 to TRBJ1-3, with D perhaps matching TRBD1 (5 bases). The CDR3 totals 14 residues. Per germline, CDR1 MDHEN and CDR2 SYDVKM. V dropped 7 bases and J dropped 1 base, with 11 bases sitting between them. The CDR3 DNA is TGTGCCAGCACCGAACGGGGGTCTGGAAACACCATATATTTT. This encodes CASTERGSGNTIYF.

This clonotype showed up many times. The CDR3 DNA follows: TGTGCCAGCAGTCCTGGGGGACTCGAAAACATTCAGTACTTC. It is translated as CASSPGGLENIQYF. This sequence joins TRBV28 and TRBJ2-4, with a weak D call TRBD2 (6 bases). Between the trimmed V and J ends, which lost 5 bases and 5 bases, there was a span of 13 bases. The CDR3 sequence is 14 residues long. The germline CDR1 and CDR2 sequences are MDHEN and SYDVKM.

By its share, this clonotype is medium-sized (0.01 to 0.1%). The gene calls are TRBV20-1 and TRBJ2-7; the match to TRBD1 covers 12 bases. The germline gives CDR1 DFQATT, CDR2 SNEGSKA (reference sequence). The length of the CDR3 is 13 residues. J gave up 5 bases and V 6 bases, and 5 bases lay outside the gene matches. CDR3 amino acids: CSAPGQGADEQYF. DNA for the CDR3: TGCAGTGCACCGGGACAGGGGGCAGACGAGCAGTACTTC.

This clonotype was detected only a few times. The V and J genes are TRBV7-2 and TRBJ2-3, with TRBD2 matching 12 bases. The CDR3 is 16 amino acids. Per germline, CDR1 SGHTA and CDR2 FQGNSA. V lost 4 bases, J lost 1 base, and 3 bases stayed unmatched. Written as DNA, the CDR3 is TGTGCCAGCAGCTCAGGACTAGCGGGACGCACAGATACGCAGTATTTT. Protein product: CASSSGLAGRTDTQYF.

This clonotype was counted many times. The rearrangement uses TRBV28 and TRBJ2-7; D unclear. Trimming removed 6 bases at V and 6 bases at J, with 6 bases between. Germline loops: CDR1 MDHEN, CDR2 SYDVKM. CDR3 length: 10 residues. The CDR3 DNA reads TGTGCCAGCAGCCTACGCGAGCAGTACTTC. This translates into CASSLREQYF.

Judged by abundance, this clonotype is medium-sized (0.01 to 0.1%). The chain has TRBV6-5 and TRBJ2-1; perhaps TRBD2 as D (5 bases). V lost 5 bases, J lost 8 bases, and 7 bases lay in between. The CDR3 is 11 residues long. Looked up from germline, CDR1 is MNHEY and CDR2 is SVGAGI. CDR3 protein: CASSRDYEQFF. The DNA of the CDR3 is TGTGCCAGCAGTCGGGATTATGAGCAGTTCTTC.